This entry is about one TCR beta chain. CDR3 length equals 15 residues. V lost 0 bases and J 5 bases, leaving 10 bases between the germline ends. CDR1 is SEHNR, CDR2 FQNEAQ, per germline (reference sequence). These data originate in a study of shared clonotypes between healthy human individuals. Sequencing was performed with immunoSEQ multiplex PCR; in TCRdb, only in-frame clones are kept and a portion is missing. The repertoire holds about 1,900,000 clones, with around 96% as singletons. Positively selected for CCR7, the CD45RO-negative cells used as naive CD8 cells excluded terminally differentiated effector memory CD45RA+ cells.

The material sequenced was naive CD8+ T cells sorted from blood. The genes are TRBV7-9 and TRBJ1-4; D perhaps matches TRBD1 (5 bases). The TCR sequence derives from a man younger than 30 in good health. CDR3 sequence reads: CASSLASGPNEKLFF. CDR3 bases: TGTGCCAGCAGCTTAGCCTCAGGGCCGAATGAAAAACTGTTTTTT.